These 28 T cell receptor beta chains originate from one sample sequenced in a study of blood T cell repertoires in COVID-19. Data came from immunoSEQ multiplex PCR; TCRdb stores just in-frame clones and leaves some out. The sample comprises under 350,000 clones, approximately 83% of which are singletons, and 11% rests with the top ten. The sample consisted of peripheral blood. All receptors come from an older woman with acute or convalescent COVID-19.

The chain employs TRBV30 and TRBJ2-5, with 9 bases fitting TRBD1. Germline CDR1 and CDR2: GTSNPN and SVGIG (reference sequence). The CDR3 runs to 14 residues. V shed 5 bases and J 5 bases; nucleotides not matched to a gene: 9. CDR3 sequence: CAWAGTGFIETQYF. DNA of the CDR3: TGTGCCTGGGCCGGGACAGGGTTTATCGAGACCCAGTACTTC. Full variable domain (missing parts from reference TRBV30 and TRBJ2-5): SQTIHQWPATLVQPVGSPLSLECTVEGTSNPNLYWYRQAAGRGLQLLFYSVGIGQISSEVPQNLSASRPQDRQFILSSKKLLLSDSGFYLCAWAGTGFIETQYFGPGTRLLVL.

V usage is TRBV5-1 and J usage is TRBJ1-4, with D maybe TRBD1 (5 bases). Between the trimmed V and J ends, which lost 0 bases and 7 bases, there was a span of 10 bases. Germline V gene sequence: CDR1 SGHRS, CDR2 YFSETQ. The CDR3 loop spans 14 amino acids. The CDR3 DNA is TGCGCCAGCAGCTTGGGCAGGGAGGGTGAAAAACTGTTTTTT. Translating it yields CASSLGREGEKLFF.

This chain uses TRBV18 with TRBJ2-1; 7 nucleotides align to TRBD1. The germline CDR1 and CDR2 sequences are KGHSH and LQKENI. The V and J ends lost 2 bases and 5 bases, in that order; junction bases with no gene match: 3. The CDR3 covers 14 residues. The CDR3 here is CASSPGGQNNEQFF. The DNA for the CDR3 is TGTGCCAGCTCACCAGGGGGACAGAACAATGAGCAGTTCTTC. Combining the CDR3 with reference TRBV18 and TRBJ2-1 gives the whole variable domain NAGVMQNPRHLVRRRGQEARLRCSPMKGHSHVYWYRQLPEEGLKFMVYLQKENIIDESGMPKERFSAEFPKEGPSILRIQQVVRGDSAAYFCASSPGGQNNEQFFGPGTRLTVL.

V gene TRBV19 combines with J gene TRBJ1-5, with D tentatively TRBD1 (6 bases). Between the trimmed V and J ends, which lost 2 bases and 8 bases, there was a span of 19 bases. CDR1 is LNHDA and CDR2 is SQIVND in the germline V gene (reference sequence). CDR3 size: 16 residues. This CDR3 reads CASSIRGLGVWEPQHF. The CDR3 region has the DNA TGTGCCAGTAGTATAAGGGGGTTGGGGGTGTGGGAGCCCCAGCATTTT.

The CDR3 DNA reads as TGTGCTAGTGGTTTGGGTAAAAACACTGAAGCTTTCTTT. This gives the protein CASGLGKNTEAFF. V gene TRBV12-5 combines with J gene TRBJ1-1; D gene ambiguous. Germline CDR1 LGHNT, CDR2 FRNRAP. The V gene lost 1 base and the J gene lost 2 bases, with 5 bases spanning the gap. CDR3 length: 13 amino acids.

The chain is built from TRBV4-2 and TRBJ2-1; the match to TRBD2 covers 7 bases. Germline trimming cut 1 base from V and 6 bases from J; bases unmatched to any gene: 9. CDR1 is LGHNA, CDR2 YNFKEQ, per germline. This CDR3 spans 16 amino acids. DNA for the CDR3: TGTGCCAGCAGCCAAGGTTTAACGAGCGGGGCCAATGAGCAGTTCTTC. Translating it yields CASSQGLTSGANEQFF.

CDR3 DNA sequence: TGTGCCAGCAGCGTCGACTACGGGAATAACGAGCAGTACTTC. Protein: CASSVDYGNNEQYF. V usage is TRBV9 and J usage is TRBJ2-7; TRBD2 is a possible D gene (5 bases). CDR1 is SGDLS, CDR2 YYNGEE, per germline. The CDR3 runs 14 residues. With 2 bases removed from V and 5 bases from J, the gap between germline ends came to 14 bases.

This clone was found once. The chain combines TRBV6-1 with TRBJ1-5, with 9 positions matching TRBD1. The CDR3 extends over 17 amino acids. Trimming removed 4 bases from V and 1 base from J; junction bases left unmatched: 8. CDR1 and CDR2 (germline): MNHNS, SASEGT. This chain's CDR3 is CASSGGQGRRSNQPQHF. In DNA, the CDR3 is TGTGCCAGCAGTGGGGGACAGGGAAGAAGGAGCAATCAGCCCCAGCATTTT.

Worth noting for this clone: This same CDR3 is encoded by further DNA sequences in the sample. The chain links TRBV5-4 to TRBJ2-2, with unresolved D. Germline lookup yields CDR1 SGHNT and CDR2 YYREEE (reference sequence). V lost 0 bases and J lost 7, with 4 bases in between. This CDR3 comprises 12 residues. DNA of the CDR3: TGTGCCAGCAGCTTGGCCGGCGGGGAGCTGTTTTTT. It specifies CASSLAGGELFF.

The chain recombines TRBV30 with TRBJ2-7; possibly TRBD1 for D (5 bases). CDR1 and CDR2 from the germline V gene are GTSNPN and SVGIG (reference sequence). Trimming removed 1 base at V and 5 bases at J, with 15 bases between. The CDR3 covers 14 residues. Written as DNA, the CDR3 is TGTGCCTGGAGTGCCCCAGGGTTGTTACACGAGCAGTACTTC. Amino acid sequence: CAWSAPGLLHEQYF.

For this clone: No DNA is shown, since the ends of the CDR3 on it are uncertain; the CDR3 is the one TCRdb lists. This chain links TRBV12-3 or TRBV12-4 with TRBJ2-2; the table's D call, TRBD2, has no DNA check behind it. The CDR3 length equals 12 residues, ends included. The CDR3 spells CASSFGAGELFF.

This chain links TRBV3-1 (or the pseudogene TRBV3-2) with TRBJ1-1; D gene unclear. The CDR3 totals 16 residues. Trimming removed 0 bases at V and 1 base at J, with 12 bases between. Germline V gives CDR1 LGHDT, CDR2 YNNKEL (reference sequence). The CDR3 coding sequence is TGTGCCAGCAGCCAAGATCTCCGGCTAGGGAACACTGAAGCTTTCTTT. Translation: CASSQDLRLGNTEAFF.

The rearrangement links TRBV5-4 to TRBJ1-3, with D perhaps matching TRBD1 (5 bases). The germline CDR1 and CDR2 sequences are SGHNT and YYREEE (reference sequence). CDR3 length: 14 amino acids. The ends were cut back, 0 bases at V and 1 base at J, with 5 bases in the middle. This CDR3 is CASSLEGSGNTIYF. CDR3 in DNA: TGTGCCAGCAGCTTGGAGGGGTCTGGAAACACCATATATTTT.

As DNA, the CDR3 is TGTGCCAGCAGCGCCACAGGGACGGGCAATCAGCCCCAGCATTTT. It encodes CASSATGTGNQPQHF. The genes are TRBV7-9 and TRBJ1-5, with D maybe TRBD1 (6 bases). This CDR3 has 15 residues. Trimming took off 5 bases at V and 2 bases at J, with 13 bases between the two ends. Germline V gene data show CDR1 as SEHNR and CDR2 as FQNEAQ (reference sequence).

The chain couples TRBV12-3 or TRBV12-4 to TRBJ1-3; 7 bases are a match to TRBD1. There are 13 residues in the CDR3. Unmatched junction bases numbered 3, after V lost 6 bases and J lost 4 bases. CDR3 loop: CASRLQGGNTIYF. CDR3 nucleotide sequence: TGTGCCAGCAGGCTACAGGGGGGAAACACCATATATTTT.

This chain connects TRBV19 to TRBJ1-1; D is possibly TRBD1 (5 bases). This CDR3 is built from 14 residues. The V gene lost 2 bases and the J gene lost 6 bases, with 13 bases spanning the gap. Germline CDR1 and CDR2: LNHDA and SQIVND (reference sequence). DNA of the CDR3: TGTGCCAGTAGTATAAACAGAGCGGGGCCTGAAGCTTTCTTT. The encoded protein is CASSINRAGPEAFF.

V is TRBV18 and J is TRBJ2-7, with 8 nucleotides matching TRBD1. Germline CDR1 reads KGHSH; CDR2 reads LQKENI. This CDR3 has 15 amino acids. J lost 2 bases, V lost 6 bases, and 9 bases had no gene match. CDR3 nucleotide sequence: TGTGCCAGCTCCCCGGAAACAGGGGGTGCCTACGAGCAGTACTTC. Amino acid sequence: CASSPETGGAYEQYF. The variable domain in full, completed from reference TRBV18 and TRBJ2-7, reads NAGVMQNPRHLVRRRGQEARLRCSPMKGHSHVYWYRQLPEEGLKFMVYLQKENIIDESGMPKERFSAEFPKEGPSILRIQQVVRGDSAAYFCASSPETGGAYEQYFGPGTRLTVT.

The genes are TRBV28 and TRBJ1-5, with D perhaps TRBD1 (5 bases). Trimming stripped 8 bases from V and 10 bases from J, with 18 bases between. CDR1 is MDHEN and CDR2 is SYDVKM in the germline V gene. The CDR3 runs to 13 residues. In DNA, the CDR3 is TGTGCCAGCTCGAGGCAGGGCCCCGGACCCCAGCATTTT. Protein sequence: CASSRQGPGPQHF.

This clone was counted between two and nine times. The CDR3 sequence: CASSPQSYYGYTF. The CDR3, as DNA: TGTGCCAGCAGTCCACAGAGTTACTATGGCTACACCTTC. This sequence joins TRBV6-2 or TRBV6-3 and TRBJ1-2; the D is unclear. V was clipped by 5 bases and J by 3 bases, with 10 bases between them. Germline CDR1 is MNHEY and CDR2 is SVGEGT. CDR3 size: 13 residues.

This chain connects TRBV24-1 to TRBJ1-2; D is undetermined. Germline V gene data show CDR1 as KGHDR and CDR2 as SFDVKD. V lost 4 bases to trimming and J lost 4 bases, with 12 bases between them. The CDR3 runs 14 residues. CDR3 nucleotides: TGTGCCACCAGTGACCGCGACAAACGCTATGGCTACACCTTC. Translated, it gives CATSDRDKRYGYTF.

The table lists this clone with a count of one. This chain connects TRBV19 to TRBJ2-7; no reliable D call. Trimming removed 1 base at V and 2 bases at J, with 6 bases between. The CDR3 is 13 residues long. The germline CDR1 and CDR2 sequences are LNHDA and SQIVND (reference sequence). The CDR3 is CASSIGATYEQYF. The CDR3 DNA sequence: TGTGCCAGTAGTATAGGGGCTACCTACGAGCAGTACTTC. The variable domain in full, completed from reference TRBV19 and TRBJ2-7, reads DGGITQSPKYLFRKEGQNVTLSCEQNLNHDAMYWYRQDPGQGLRLIYYSQIVNDFQKGDIAEGYSVSREKKESFPLTVTSAQKNPTAFYLCASSIGATYEQYFGPGTRLTVT.

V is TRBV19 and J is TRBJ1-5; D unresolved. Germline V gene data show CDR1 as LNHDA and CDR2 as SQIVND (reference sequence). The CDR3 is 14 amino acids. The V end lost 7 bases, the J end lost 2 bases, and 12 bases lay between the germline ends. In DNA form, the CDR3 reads TGTGCCAGTAAGGAGGGTCATGGCAATCAGCCCCAGCATTTT. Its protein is CASKEGHGNQPQHF.

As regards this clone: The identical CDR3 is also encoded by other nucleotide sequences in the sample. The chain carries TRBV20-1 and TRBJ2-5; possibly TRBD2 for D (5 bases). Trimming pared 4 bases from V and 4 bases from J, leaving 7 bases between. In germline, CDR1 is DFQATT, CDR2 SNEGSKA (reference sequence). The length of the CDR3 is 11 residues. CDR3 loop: CSATRGETQYF. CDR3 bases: TGCAGTGCTACCCGGGGAGAGACCCAGTACTTC.

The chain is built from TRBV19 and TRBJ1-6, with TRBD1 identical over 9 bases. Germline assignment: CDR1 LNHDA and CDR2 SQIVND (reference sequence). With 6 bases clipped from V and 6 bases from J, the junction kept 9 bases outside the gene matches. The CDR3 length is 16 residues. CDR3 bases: TGTGCCAGTAGGCCCAGGTGGGACAGGGCTAATTCACCCCTCCACTTT. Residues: CASRPRWDRANSPLHF. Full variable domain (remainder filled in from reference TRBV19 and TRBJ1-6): DGGITQSPKYLFRKEGQNVTLSCEQNLNHDAMYWYRQDPGQGLRLIYYSQIVNDFQKGDIAEGYSVSREKKESFPLTVTSAQKNPTAFYLCASRPRWDRANSPLHFGNGTRLTVT.

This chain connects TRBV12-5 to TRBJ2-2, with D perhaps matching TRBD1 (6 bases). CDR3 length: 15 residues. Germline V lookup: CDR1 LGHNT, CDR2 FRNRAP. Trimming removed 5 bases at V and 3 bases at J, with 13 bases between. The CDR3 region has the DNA TGTGCTAGTGGTATTACAGGGTTTGACACCGGGGAGCTGTTTTTT. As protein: CASGITGFDTGELFF.

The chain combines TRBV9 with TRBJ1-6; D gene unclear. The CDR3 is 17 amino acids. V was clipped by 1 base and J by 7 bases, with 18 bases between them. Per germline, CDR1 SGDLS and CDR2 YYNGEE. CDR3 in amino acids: CASSVYVDSGGNSPLHF. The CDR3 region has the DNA TGTGCCAGCAGCGTATATGTGGACTCGGGCGGCAATTCACCCCTCCACTTT.

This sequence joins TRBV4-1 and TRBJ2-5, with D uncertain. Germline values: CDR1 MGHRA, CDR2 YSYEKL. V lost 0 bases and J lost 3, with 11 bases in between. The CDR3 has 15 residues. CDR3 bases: TGCGCCAGCAGCCAAGAATGGCCCCTGAAAGAGACCCAGTACTTC. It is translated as CASSQEWPLKETQYF.

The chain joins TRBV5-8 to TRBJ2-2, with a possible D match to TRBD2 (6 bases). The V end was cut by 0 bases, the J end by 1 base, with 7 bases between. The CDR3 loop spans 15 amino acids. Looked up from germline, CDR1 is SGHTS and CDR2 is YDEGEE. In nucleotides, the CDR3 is TGTGCCAGCAGCTTGGGCGGGGTGAACACCGGGGAGCTGTTTTTT. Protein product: CASSLGGVNTGELFF.